Listed here are 23 T cell receptor beta chains from one sample, sequenced in a study of glioma-infiltrating T cells after dendritic cell vaccination. Sequencing was performed with immunoSEQ multiplex PCR; in TCRdb, only in-frame clones are kept and a portion is missing. The table includes tens of thousands of clones, over 75% detected once. The material was blood, obtained before dendritic cell vaccination. The origin of the receptors is a human donor with glioblastoma.

The CDR3 reads CASSLSPQRDEAFF. CDR3 nucleotide sequence: TGTGCCAGTAGTCTTTCCCCCCAAAGAGATGAAGCTTTCTTT. The V call is TRBV19, the J call TRBJ1-1; unclear D gene. Germline V lookup: CDR1 LNHDA, CDR2 SQIVND (reference sequence). Trimming took 5 bases from V and 7 from J, leaving 17 bases between them. This CDR3 spans 14 amino acids. The whole variable domain, filled in from reference TRBV19 and TRBJ1-1, reads DGGITQSPKYLFRKEGQNVTLSCEQNLNHDAMYWYRQDPGQGLRLIYYSQIVNDFQKGDIAEGYSVSREKKESFPLTVTSAQKNPTAFYLCASSLSPQRDEAFFGQGTRLTVV.

V is TRBV7-2 and J is TRBJ2-4, with a tentative D call TRBD2 (7 bases). Germline CDR1 SGHTA, CDR2 FQGNSA. The CDR3 has 14 amino acids. Deletions cut 4 bases from V and 6 bases from J, with 13 bases between. CDR3 residues: CASSSRGAGNIQYF. The CDR3 DNA reads as TGTGCCAGCAGCTCCCGGGGGGCCGGAAACATTCAGTACTTC.

The chain has TRBV10-2 and TRBJ2-7; 7 bases align to TRBD1. Germline values: CDR1 WSHSY, CDR2 SAAADI. The CDR3 contains 13 residues. Losses at the gene ends were 10 bases for V and 2 bases for J; bases not matched to a gene: 8. CDR3 DNA sequence: TGCGCCACCTCCCGGGACAGCCCCTACGAGCAGTACGTC. Amino acid sequence: CATSRDSPYEQYV.

The V and J genes are TRBV6-1 and TRBJ2-1, with a possible D match to TRBD2 (6 bases). Germline V gene lookup returns CDR1 MNHNS and CDR2 SASEGT. Trimming left V 4 bases short and J 0 bases short, with 10 bases between. This CDR3 is 15 amino acids long. As DNA, the CDR3 is TGTGCCAGCAGTGCGGGGGTCAGCTCCTACAATGAGCAGTTCTTC. Translation: CASSAGVSSYNEQFF.

The chain has TRBV30 and TRBJ2-2; 11 bases agree with TRBD1. This CDR3 comprises 15 residues. Germline loops: CDR1 GTSNPN, CDR2 SVGIG (reference sequence). With 3 bases clipped from V and 7 bases from J, the junction kept 7 bases outside the gene matches. The CDR3 spells CAWRRTGGTIGELFF. The CDR3 DNA is TGTGCCTGGAGGAGGACAGGGGGCACCATCGGGGAGCTGTTTTTT.

The chain joins TRBV5-6 to TRBJ1-6, with 10 positions matching TRBD1. The J segment lost 7 bases and the V segment lost 4 bases, leaving 8 bases of the junction unmatched. CDR1 is SGHDT and CDR2 is YYEEEE in the germline V gene. The CDR3 consists of 16 residues. CDR3 amino acids: CASSLPAGQGNSPLHF. In DNA form, the CDR3 reads TGTGCCAGCAGCCTGCCCGCGGGACAGGGGAATTCACCCCTCCACTTT.

The chain recombines TRBV5-1 with TRBJ1-2, with TRBD1 matching over 8 bases. CDR1 is SGHRS, CDR2 YFSETQ, per germline. The CDR3 spans 13 residues. J was trimmed by 7 bases and V by 4 bases; bases with no gene match: 6. The chain's CDR3 is CASSQDRVGGYTF. CDR3 DNA: TGCGCCAGCAGCCAGGACAGGGTCGGTGGCTACACCTTC.

The chain is built from TRBV5-6 and TRBJ2-2, with 7 bases identical to TRBD1. Trimming at V came to 0 bases and at J to 1 base, leaving 3 bases not matched to a gene. Germline CDR1 is SGHDT and CDR2 is YYEEEE. The CDR3 totals 16 residues. CDR3 region: CASSLGDRENTGELFF. In DNA form, the CDR3 reads TGTGCCAGCAGCTTGGGCGACAGGGAGAACACCGGGGAGCTGTTTTTT.

This sequence joins TRBV15 and TRBJ2-5; 12 nucleotides line up with TRBD2. Germline CDR1 reads LNHNV; CDR2 reads YYDKDF (reference sequence). The V and J ends lost 0 bases and 5 bases, in that order; junction bases with no gene match: 1. The length of the CDR3 is 15 residues. CDR3 sequence (DNA): TGTGCCACCAGCAGAGAAGGACTAGCGGGGGAGACCCAGTACTTC. Translated, it gives CATSREGLAGETQYF. The whole variable domain, remainder taken from reference TRBV15 and TRBJ2-5, is DAMVIQNPRYQVTQFGKPVTLSCSQTLNHNVMYWYQQKSSQAPKLLFHYYDKDFNNEADTPDNFQSRRPNTSFCFLDIRSPGLGDTAMYLCATSREGLAGETQYFGPGTRLLVL.

The chain combines TRBV6-5 with TRBJ1-2; TRBD1 matches 9 bases. Per germline, CDR1 MNHEY and CDR2 SVGAGI. V was clipped by 6 bases and J by 11 bases; unmatched bases: 13. The CDR3 has 14 amino acids. CDR3 sequence (DNA): TGTGCCAGCAGCCCCGGGACAGGGATTATCGGGTACACCTTC. This encodes CASSPGTGIIGYTF.

V and J are TRBV7-8 and TRBJ1-1; D is possibly TRBD1 (5 bases). CDR3 length equals 13 residues. Germline V gene lookup returns CDR1 SGHVS and CDR2 FQNEAQ. Trimming stripped 3 bases from V and 11 bases from J, with 16 bases between. The CDR3 is CASSFARDLGAFF. In nucleotides, the CDR3 is TGTGCCAGCAGCTTCGCGCGGGACTTAGGGGCTTTCTTT.

V usage is TRBV6-1 and J usage is TRBJ1-4, with 10 bases lining up with TRBD1. V trimming: 7 bases; J trimming: 7 bases; junction bases outside the gene matches: 9. In germline, CDR1 is MNHNS, CDR2 SASEGT. The CDR3 spans 15 residues. Here the CDR3 DNA reads TGTGCCAGCATCCCCCGGGACAGGGGTGGTGAAAAACTGTTTTTT. The encoded protein is CASIPRDRGGEKLFF.

A note on this clone: Other nucleotide sequences from this sample produce the same CDR3. The chain uses TRBV5-6 and TRBJ2-1; TRBD2 aligns across 8 bases. The trim removed 2 bases at V and 4 bases at J, leaving 5 bases unmatched. The CDR3 has 15 amino acids. Germline CDR1 reads SGHDT; CDR2 reads YYEEEE. The CDR3 loop reads CASSLTSGDYNEQFF. The CDR3 bases are TGTGCCAGCAGCTTAACTAGCGGCGATTACAATGAGCAGTTCTTC.

This clone was seen just once. The chain employs TRBV2 and TRBJ1-5, with 7 bases fitting TRBD1. Germline assignment: CDR1 SNHLY and CDR2 FYNNEI. The CDR3 is 15 amino acids. J gave up 7 bases and V 3 bases, and 9 bases lay outside the gene matches. CDR3 DNA sequence: TGTGCCAGCAGTGATGGCAGGGGGACAAGGCAGCCCCAGCATTTT. It encodes CASSDGRGTRQPQHF.

V is TRBV5-4 and J is TRBJ2-1; 7 bases map to TRBD2. The junction had 3 bases not matched to a gene; V was cut back by 3 bases and J by 0 bases. Germline-derived CDR1 and CDR2 are SGHNT and YYREEE (reference sequence). CDR3 length: 15 residues. CDR3 sequence (DNA): TGTGCCAGCAGCTCTAGCGGAGCCTCCTACAATGAGCAGTTCTTC. It yields the protein CASSSSGASYNEQFF. The whole variable domain, remainder taken from reference TRBV5-4 and TRBJ2-1, is ETGVTQSPTHLIKTRGQQVTLRCSSQSGHNTVSWYQQALGQGPQFIFQYYREEENGRGNFPPRFSGLQFPNYSSELNVNALELDDSALYLCASSSSGASYNEQFFGPGTRLTVL.

V is TRBV5-4 and J is TRBJ2-3, with D perhaps matching TRBD2 (6 bases). The V end was cut by 4 bases, the J end by 2 bases, with 14 bases between. Germline values: CDR1 SGHNT, CDR2 YYREEE (reference sequence). The CDR3 is made up of 15 amino acids. The chain's CDR3 is CASSRGLDYTDTQYF. The CDR3 nucleotides read TGTGCCAGCAGCCGTGGACTGGACTACACAGATACGCAGTATTTT.

The V call is TRBV7-3, the J call TRBJ2-3, with TRBD2 matching 7 bases. The length of the CDR3 is 16 residues. V shed 0 bases, J shed 6 bases, and the junction held 9 bases outside the gene matches. The germline V gene has CDR1 SGHTA and CDR2 FQGTGA. The DNA for the CDR3 is TGTGCCAGCAGCTTAACTGGTATAAGCGGGGTGGATACGCAGTATTTT. This translates into CASSLTGISGVDTQYF.

The chain has TRBV19 and TRBJ1-1; D may be TRBD1 (5 bases). The CDR3 sequence is 14 residues long. The germline CDR1 and CDR2 sequences are LNHDA and SQIVND (reference sequence). The ends were cut back, 9 bases at V and 1 base at J, with 15 bases in the middle. Here the CDR3 DNA reads TGTGCCAGCCATTTGGGGGGTGCGAACACTGAAGCTTTCTTT. Translated, it gives CASHLGGANTEAFF.

This clone was detected a few times. The CDR3 DNA is TGTGCCAGCCTTCAGGGAGGGACAGATACGCAGTATTTT. Translating gives CASLQGGTDTQYF. The chain is built from TRBV25-1 and TRBJ2-3; 7 nucleotides align to TRBD2. V lost 8 bases, J lost 3 bases, and 5 bases stayed unmatched. Germline V gene data show CDR1 as MGHDK and CDR2 as SYGVNS. This CDR3 contains 13 residues.

The V call is TRBV6-6, the J call TRBJ2-7; TRBD1 is a possible D gene (5 bases). The CDR3 has 14 amino acids. Germline V gene sequence: CDR1 MNHNY, CDR2 SVGAGI (reference sequence). V was trimmed by 2 bases and J by 4 bases, leaving 12 bases between them. The CDR3 protein is CASSYSSQGYEQYF. The CDR3 DNA follows: TGTGCCAGCAGTTACAGTAGTCAGGGTTACGAGCAGTACTTC.

The V and J genes are TRBV11-2 and TRBJ2-7, with a weak D call TRBD1 (6 bases). Germline V gene data show CDR1 as SGHAT and CDR2 as FQNNGV. There are 14 residues in the CDR3. V was pared by 4 bases and J by 6 bases, with 16 bases between. Here the CDR3 reads CASSSTGLSVEQYF. The DNA of the CDR3 is TGTGCCAGCAGCTCGACAGGTCTTTCCGTCGAGCAGTACTTC.

This clone was seen a handful of times. The rearrangement links TRBV27 to TRBJ1-5; 8 bases align to TRBD1. V was pared by 3 bases and J by 3 bases, with 1 base of the junction left unmatched. The CDR3 runs to 14 residues. Germline V gives CDR1 MNHEY, CDR2 SMNVEV (reference sequence). The CDR3 spells CASSLTGVNQPQHF. CDR3 nucleotides: TGTGCCAGCAGTTTGACAGGGGTCAATCAGCCCCAGCATTTT.

The V and J genes are TRBV9 and TRBJ2-5; TRBD1 agrees at 8 bases. With 0 bases clipped from V and 0 bases from J, the junction kept 4 bases outside the gene matches. The germline V gene has CDR1 SGDLS and CDR2 YYNGEE. The CDR3 consists of 16 residues. DNA of the CDR3: TGTGCCAGCAGCGTAGGGGGACAGGCGAACCAAGAGACCCAGTACTTC. Translated, it gives CASSVGGQANQETQYF.